Shown below are 2 T cell receptor beta chains from a single sample sequenced in a study of T cell responses to AZD1222 COVID-19 vaccine. This table comes from immunoSEQ multiplex PCR, and its TCRdb copy is limited to in-frame clones, with some not included. The top ten clones hold approximately 6.9% of a sample with approximately 170,000 clones, 75% to 90% of them seen once. The material was peripheral blood, obtained on day 0 of AZD1222 vaccination. The origin of the receptors is an adult in good health.

This clone showed up just once. The rearrangement links TRBV27 to TRBJ1-4; weak D call: TRBD1 (5 bases). The CDR3 has 16 residues. Germline V gene sequence: CDR1 MNHEY, CDR2 SMNVEV (reference sequence). The germline V and J ends were trimmed by 2 bases and 0 bases, with 10 bases remaining between them. CDR3 nucleotides: TGTGCCAGCAGTTTAGGGCGGGGACCAACTAATGAAAAACTGTTTTTT. Encoded protein: CASSLGRGPTNEKLFF.

This clone was counted between two and nine times. The chain is built from TRBV2 and TRBJ2-3, with 9 bases matching TRBD2. Losses at the gene ends were 7 bases for V and 1 base for J; bases not matched to a gene: 12. CDR3 length: 17 amino acids. Looked up from germline, CDR1 is SNHLY and CDR2 is FYNNEI. The CDR3 DNA reads as TGTGCCAGCACTAAAGGGGCGGGGGGGCTAGGCACAGATACGCAGTATTTT. Translation: CASTKGAGGLGTDTQYF.